This T cell receptor (beta chain) derives from a study of cytomegalovirus exposure and HLA in healthy donors. Study context: The roughly 110 validation repertoires matched the approximately 700 first-cohort repertoires in platform, a later analysis reported.

Repertoires were generated with immunoSEQ multiplex PCR, while TCRdb's copy carries only in-frame clones and drops some. The sample includes a few hundred thousand clones, 80% to 90% of them seen just once. For this clone: Antigen unknown.

Study-wide results and limits: In vitro work confirmed that three CMV-associated chains recognize CMV antigens.

This CDR3 has 15 amino acids. Per germline, CDR1 MGHRA and CDR2 YSYEKL. V was clipped by 1 base and J by 2 bases, with 9 bases between them. The chain is built from TRBV4-1 and TRBJ2-1, with unresolved D. The sequence came from a woman younger than 35 in good health and CMV-seronegative. What was sequenced was PBMCs. This CDR3 is CASSQGLETYNEQFF. The CDR3 DNA reads as TGCGCCAGCAGCCAAGGCCTGGAGACCTACAATGAGCAGTTCTTC.